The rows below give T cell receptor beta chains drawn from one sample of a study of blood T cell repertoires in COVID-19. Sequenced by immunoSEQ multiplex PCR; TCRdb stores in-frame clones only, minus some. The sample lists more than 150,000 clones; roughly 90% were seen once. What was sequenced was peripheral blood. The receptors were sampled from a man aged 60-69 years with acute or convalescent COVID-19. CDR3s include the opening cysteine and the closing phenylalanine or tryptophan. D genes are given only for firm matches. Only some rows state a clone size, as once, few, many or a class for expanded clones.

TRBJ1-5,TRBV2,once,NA,TGTGCCAGCAGCGCAGAAACCCCAGATGGGAGCAGCAATAGCAATCAGCCCCAGCATTTT,CASSAETPDGSSNSNQPQHF
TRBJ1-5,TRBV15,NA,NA,TGTGCCACCAGCAGGGACAGAGGATTCAATCAGCCCCAGCATTTT,CATSRDRGFNQPQHF
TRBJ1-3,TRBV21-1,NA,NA,TGTGCCAGCAGCAAAGCGGAGGTCCGCTCTGGAAACACCATATATTTT,CASSKAEVRSGNTIYF
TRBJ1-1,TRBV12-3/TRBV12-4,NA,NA,TGTGCCAGCAGTCCTCCAGGGTCCCGAGCTTTCTTT,CASSPPGSRAFF
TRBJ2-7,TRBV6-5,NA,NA,TGTGCCAGCAGTTTCGGGGGGCTGGGGGAGCAGTACTTC,CASSFGGLGEQYF
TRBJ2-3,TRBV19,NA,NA,TGTGCCAGTAGTCAGGGGCTCACAGATACGCAGTATTTT,CASSQGLTDTQYF
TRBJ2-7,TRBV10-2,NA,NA,TGCGCCAGCAGACCCGGGACATCGGGAGAGCAGTACTTC,CASRPGTSGEQYF
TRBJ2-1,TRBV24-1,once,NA,TGTGCCACCAGTGACCGAGATGACAGCATCCATGAGCAGTTCTTC,CATSDRDDSIHEQFF
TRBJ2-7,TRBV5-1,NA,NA,TGCGCCAGCAGCTCGCAGGGGTCCTCCTACGAGCAGTACTTC,CASSSQGSSYEQYF
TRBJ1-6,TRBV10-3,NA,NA,TGTGCCATCAGCCAGGGTTCGGGTTCACCCCTCCACTTT,CAISQGSGSPLHF
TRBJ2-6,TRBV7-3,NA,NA,TGTGCCAGCAGCCCAAACAGGGCTGGGGCCAACGTCCTGACTTTC,CASSPNRAGANVLTF
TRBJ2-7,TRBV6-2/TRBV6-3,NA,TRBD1,TGTGCCAGCAGCAGGAGACAGGGTGGATACGAGCAGTACTTC,CASSRRQGGYEQYF
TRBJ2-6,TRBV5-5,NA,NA,TGTGCCAGCAGCCCGGGAGCTCTCGGGGCCAACGTCCTGACTTTC,CASSPGALGANVLTF
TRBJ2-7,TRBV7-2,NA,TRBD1,TGTGCCAGCAGCTCGGGACAGGGGCCCTACGAGCAGTACTTC,CASSSGQGPYEQYF
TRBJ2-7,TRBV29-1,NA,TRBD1,TGCAGCGTTGAAGAACAGGGGCACGAGCAGTACTTC,CSVEEQGHEQYF
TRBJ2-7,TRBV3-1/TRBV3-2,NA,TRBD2,TGTGCCAGCAGCCAAGCATCAAGCGGGGGGTGGTCTCGATACTTC,CASSQASSGGWSRYF
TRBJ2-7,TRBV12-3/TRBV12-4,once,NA,TGTGCCAGCAGGCGGGACAGAACCTACGAGCAGTACTTC,CASRRDRTYEQYF
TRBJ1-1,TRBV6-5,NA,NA,TGTGCCAGTGAAGAGCAGGTGAACACTGAAGCTTTCTTT,CASEEQVNTEAFF
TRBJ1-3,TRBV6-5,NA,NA,TGTGCCAGCAGTTACCACGGACAGTTAGAAAACACCATATATTTT,CASSYHGQLENTIYF
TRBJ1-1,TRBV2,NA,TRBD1,TGTGCCAGCAGTGGACAGGGCAACACTGAAGCTTTCTTT,CASSGQGNTEAFF
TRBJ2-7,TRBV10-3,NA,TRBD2,TGTGCCATCAGTGAGTCGGGTGTGCTAGCGGGGCCGAGCTCCTACGAGCAGTACTTC,CAISESGVLAGPSSYEQYF
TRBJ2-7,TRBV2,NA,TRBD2,TGTGCCAGCAACTCCGGGACTAGCGGTTCCTACGAGCAGTACTTC,CASNSGTSGSYEQYF
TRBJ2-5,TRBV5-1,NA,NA,TGCGCCAGCAGCTTGAGCCAGGGGGGAAGAGAGACCCAGTACTTC,CASSLSQGGRETQYF
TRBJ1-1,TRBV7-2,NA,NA,TGTGCCAGCAGCTTATTCCGGAGGAACACTGAAGCTTTCTTT,CASSLFRRNTEAFF
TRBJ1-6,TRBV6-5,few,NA,TGTGCCAGCAGTCGACAGGAGATGAATTCACCCCTCCACTTT,CASSRQEMNSPLHF
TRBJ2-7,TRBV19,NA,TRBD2,TGTGCCAGTAGTCCACTAGCTTCGGGACTAGCGGTGTACGAGCAGTACTTC,CASSPLASGLAVYEQYF
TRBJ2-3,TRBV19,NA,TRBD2,TGTGCCAGTAGTACCGGCTATAGCGGGGGGGCCTTGGATACGCAGTATTTT,CASSTGYSGGALDTQYF